This T cell receptor beta chain comes out of a study of T cells in Graves' hyperthyroidism and ophthalmopathy. Study-level background: Upon initial diagnosis and before any treatment, peripheral blood was collected.

The investigators amplified TCR beta CDR3 regions from RNA transcripts. The TCR CDR3 was amplified in a first-round RT-PCR using the HTBI primer set. TCRdb passed the multiplex PCR reads through MiXCR, listing each CDR3 protein once. This sample carries hundreds of thousands of distinct CDR3 sequences, 38% of them seen once, and the ten largest clones take around 9.3%. Based on clinical symptoms, serum thyroxine and TRAb, thyroid ultrasound and orbital computed tomography, diagnoses were reached. Remarks on this clonotype: Antigen specificity is unknown.

With 3 bases removed from V and 8 bases from J, the gap between germline ends came to 13 bases. CDR3 length equals 13 residues. Germline V gene lookup returns CDR1 SGHTA and CDR2 FQGNSA. General study findings and limits: Ophthalmopathy stood apart from stable hyperthyroidism in a 13 V-J model.

The sequence derives from a man between 18 and 35 years old with Graves' hyperthyroidism. This sequence joins TRBV7-2 and TRBJ1-2; no clear D gene. Sequenced sample: blood. CDR3 protein: CASSFLTGQGYTF. The CDR3 DNA reads TGTGCCAGCAGCTTCCTGACCGGGCAGGGCTACACCTTC.